These 4 T cell receptor beta chains were sequenced from one sample in a study of blood T cell repertoires in COVID-19. Data came from immunoSEQ multiplex PCR; TCRdb stores just in-frame clones and leaves some out. Among more than 85,000 clones listed, approximately 81% were seen once. The source material was peripheral blood. The receptor source for this set is an elderly man with acute or convalescent COVID-19.

The chain uses TRBV28 and TRBJ2-6; D unresolved. V dropped 5 bases and J dropped 0 bases, with 8 bases sitting between them. Germline V lookup: CDR1 MDHEN, CDR2 SYDVKM. CDR3 size: 15 residues. The CDR3 sequence: CASSRPGSGANVLTF. DNA for the CDR3: TGTGCCAGCAGTCGACCGGGCTCTGGGGCCAACGTCCTGACTTTC.

The V call is TRBV19, the J call TRBJ1-5; no definite D call. CDR1 LNHDA and CDR2 SQIVND come from the germline V gene (reference sequence). This CDR3 region has 11 residues. Trimming took 5 bases from V and 5 from J, leaving 4 bases between them. Here the CDR3 DNA reads TGTGCCAGTAGTGCAGATCAGCCCCAGCATTTT. Protein sequence: CASSADQPQHF. Variable domain in full (rest from reference TRBV19 and TRBJ1-5): DGGITQSPKYLFRKEGQNVTLSCEQNLNHDAMYWYRQDPGQGLRLIYYSQIVNDFQKGDIAEGYSVSREKKESFPLTVTSAQKNPTAFYLCASSADQPQHFGDGTRLSIL.

V is TRBV6-6 and J is TRBJ2-5; 7 bases line up with TRBD1. With V trimmed by 7 bases and J by 1 base, 3 bases remained unmatched. Germline V gene lookup returns CDR1 MNHNY and CDR2 SVGAGI (reference sequence). The CDR3 extends over 13 amino acids. CDR3 sequence (DNA): TGTGCCAGCACAGGACAGGCCCAAGAGACCCAGTACTTC. This sequence encodes CASTGQAQETQYF.

To note about this clone: The germline gene is not matched at one end of the junction; a read error may be the cause. The V gene is TRBV6-5, the J gene TRBJ1-6; D is unresolved. This CDR3 has 16 residues. In germline, CDR1 is MNHEY, CDR2 SVGAGI. The CDR3 loop reads CASGYGWSSYNSPLHF. CDR3 DNA: TGTGCCAGCGGTTACGGCTGGAGCTCCTATAATTCACCCCTCCACTTT.